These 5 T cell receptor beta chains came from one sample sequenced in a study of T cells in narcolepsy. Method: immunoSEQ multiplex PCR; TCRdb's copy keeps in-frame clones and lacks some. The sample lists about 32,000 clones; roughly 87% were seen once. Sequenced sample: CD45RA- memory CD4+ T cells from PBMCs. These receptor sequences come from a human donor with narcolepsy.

Here the CDR3 DNA reads TGTGCCGTAAGGGGCCTCCTAAGCACAGATACGCAGTATTTT. This translates into CAVRGLLSTDTQYF. This chain links TRBV7-2 with TRBJ2-3; tentatively, D is TRBD1 (5 bases). V was shortened by 11 bases and J by 0 bases, with 15 bases between the two germline ends. Germline V gives CDR1 SGHTA, CDR2 FQGNSA. CDR3 size: 14 residues.

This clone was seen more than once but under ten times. The CDR3 DNA reads TGTGCCAGCAGCGAGGGTAGCAATCAGCCCCAGCATTTT. It translates to CASSEGSNQPQHF. The chain couples TRBV28 to TRBJ1-5, with D unclear. This CDR3 has 13 amino acids. Looked up from germline, CDR1 is MDHEN and CDR2 is SYDVKM. The germline V and J ends were trimmed by 6 bases and 0 bases, with 6 bases remaining between them.

CDR3 residues: CASSKVGRMVLANYGYTF. The CDR3 nucleotides are TGTGCCAGCAGCAAAGTGGGCAGGATGGTATTGGCTAACTATGGCTACACCTTC. V is TRBV21-1 and J is TRBJ1-2; the listed D gene, TRBD1, was not tested against the DNA. TRBV21-1 is assigned pseudogene status. This CDR3 comprises 18 residues.

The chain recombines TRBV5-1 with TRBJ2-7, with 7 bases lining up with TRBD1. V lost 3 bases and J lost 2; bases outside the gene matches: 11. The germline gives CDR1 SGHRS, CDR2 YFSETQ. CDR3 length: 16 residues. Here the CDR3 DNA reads TGCGCCAGCAGCTACGCCGCCGACAGGGTTACCTACGAGCAGTACTTC. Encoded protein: CASSYAADRVTYEQYF.

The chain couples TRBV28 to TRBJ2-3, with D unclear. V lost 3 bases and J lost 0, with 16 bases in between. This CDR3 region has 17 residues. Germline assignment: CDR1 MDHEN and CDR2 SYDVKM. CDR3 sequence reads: CASSFRARILSTDTQYF. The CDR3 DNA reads TGTGCCAGCAGTTTTAGGGCCCGGATTCTGAGCACAGATACGCAGTATTTT.